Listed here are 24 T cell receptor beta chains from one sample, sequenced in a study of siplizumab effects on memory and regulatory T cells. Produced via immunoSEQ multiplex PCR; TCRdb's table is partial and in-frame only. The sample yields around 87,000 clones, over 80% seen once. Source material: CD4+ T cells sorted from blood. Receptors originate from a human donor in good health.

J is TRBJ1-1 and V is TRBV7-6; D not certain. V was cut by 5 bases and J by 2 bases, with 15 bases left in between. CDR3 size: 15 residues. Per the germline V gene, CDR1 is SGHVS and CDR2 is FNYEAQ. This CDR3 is CASSPRTGGNTEAFF. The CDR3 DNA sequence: TGTGCCAGCAGCCCCAGAACCGGCGGAAACACTGAAGCTTTCTTT.

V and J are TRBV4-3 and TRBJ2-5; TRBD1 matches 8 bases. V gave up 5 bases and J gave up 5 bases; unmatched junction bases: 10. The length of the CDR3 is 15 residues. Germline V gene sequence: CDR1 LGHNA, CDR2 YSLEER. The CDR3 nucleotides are TGCGCCAGCAGCGAGACAGGGGCCCCGGCCGAGACCCAGTACTTC. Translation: CASSETGAPAETQYF.

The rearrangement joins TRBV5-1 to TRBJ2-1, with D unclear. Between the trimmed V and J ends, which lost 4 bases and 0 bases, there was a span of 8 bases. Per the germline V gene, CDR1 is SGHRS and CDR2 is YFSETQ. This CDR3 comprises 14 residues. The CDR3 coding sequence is TGCGCCAGCAGCCTCGGTAGCTCCTACAATGAGCAGTTCTTC. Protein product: CASSLGSSYNEQFF.

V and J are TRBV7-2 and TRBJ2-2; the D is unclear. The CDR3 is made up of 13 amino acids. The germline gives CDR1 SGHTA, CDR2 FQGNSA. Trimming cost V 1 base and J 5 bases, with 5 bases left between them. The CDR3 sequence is CASSLDRTGELFF. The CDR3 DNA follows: TGTGCCAGCAGCTTAGATCGTACCGGGGAGCTGTTTTTT. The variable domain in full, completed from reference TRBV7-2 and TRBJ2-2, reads GAGVSQSPSNKVTEKGKDVELRCDPISGHTALYWYRQSLGQGLEFLIYFQGNSAPDKSGLPSDRFSAERTGGSVSTLTIQRTQQEDSAVYLCASSLDRTGELFFGEGSRLTVL.

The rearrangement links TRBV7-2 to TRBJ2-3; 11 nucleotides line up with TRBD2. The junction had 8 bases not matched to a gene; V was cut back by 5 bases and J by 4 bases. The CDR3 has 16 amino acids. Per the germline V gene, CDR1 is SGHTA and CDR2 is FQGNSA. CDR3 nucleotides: TGTGCCAGCAGCCCGTTAGCGGGAGGGCCCCCAGATACGCAGTATTTT. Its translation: CASSPLAGGPPDTQYF.

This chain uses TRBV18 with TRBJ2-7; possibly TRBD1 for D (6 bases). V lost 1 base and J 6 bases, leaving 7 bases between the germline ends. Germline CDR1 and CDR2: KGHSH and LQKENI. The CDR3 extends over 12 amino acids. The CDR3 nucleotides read TGTGCCAGCTCACCACGGACAGTCGAGCAGTACTTC. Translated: CASSPRTVEQYF.

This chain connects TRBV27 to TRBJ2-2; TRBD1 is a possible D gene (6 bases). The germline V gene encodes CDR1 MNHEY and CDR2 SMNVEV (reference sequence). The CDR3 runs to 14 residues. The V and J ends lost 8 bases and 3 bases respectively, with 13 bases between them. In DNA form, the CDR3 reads TGTGCCAGCGCCGATCCAGGGGACACCGGGGAGCTGTTTTTT. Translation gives CASADPGDTGELFF.

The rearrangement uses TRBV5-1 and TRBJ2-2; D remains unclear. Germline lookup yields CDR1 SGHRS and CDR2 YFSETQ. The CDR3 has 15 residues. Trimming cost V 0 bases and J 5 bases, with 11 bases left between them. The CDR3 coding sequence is TGCGCCAGCAGCTTGGAGGGTCTCGGGACCGGGGAGCTGTTTTTT. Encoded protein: CASSLEGLGTGELFF.

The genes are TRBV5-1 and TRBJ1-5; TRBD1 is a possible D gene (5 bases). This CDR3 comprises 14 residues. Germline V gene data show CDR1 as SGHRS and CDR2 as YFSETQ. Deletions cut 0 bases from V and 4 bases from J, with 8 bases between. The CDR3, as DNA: TGCGCCAGCAGCTTGGCCGGGGGAAATCAGCCCCAGCATTTT. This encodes CASSLAGGNQPQHF.

CDR3 loop: CASSGTVNTEAFF. The CDR3 coding sequence is TGTGCCAGCAGTGGGACAGTAAACACTGAAGCTTTCTTT. This chain joins TRBV6-1 and TRBJ1-1; D may be TRBD1 (6 bases). Between the trimmed V and J ends, which lost 4 bases and 2 bases, there was a span of 8 bases. CDR1 MNHNS and CDR2 SASEGT come from the germline V gene. This CDR3 is built from 13 residues.

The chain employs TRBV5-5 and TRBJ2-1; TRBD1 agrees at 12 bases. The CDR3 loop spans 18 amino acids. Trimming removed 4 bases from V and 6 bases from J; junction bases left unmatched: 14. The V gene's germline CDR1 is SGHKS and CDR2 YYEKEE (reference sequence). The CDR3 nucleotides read TGTGCCAGCAGCCGGGCCTTAACCGGGACAGGGGGCCGCAATGAGCAGTTCTTC. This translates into CASSRALTGTGGRNEQFF.

The DNA for the CDR3 is TGTGCCAGCAGTGAATTATTGGGGTATAATTCACCCCTCCACTTT. This encodes CASSELLGYNSPLHF. This chain links TRBV6-1 with TRBJ1-6; D is uncertain. The germline V gene has CDR1 MNHNS and CDR2 SASEGT. The CDR3 runs to 15 residues. V lost 2 bases and J 4 bases, leaving 9 bases between the germline ends.

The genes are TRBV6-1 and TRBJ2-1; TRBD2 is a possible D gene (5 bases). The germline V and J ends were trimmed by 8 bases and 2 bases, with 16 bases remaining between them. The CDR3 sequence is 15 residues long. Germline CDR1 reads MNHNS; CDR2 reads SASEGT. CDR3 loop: CASGTGISTYNEQFF. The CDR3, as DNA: TGTGCCAGCGGCACCGGGATTTCTACCTACAATGAGCAGTTCTTC.

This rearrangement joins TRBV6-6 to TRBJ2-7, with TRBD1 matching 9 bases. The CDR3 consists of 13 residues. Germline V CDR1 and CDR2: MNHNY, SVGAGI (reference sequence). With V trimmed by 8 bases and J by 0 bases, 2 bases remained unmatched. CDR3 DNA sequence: TGTGCCAGCGAGGACAGGGGCTCCTACGAGCAGTACTTC. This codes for CASEDRGSYEQYF.

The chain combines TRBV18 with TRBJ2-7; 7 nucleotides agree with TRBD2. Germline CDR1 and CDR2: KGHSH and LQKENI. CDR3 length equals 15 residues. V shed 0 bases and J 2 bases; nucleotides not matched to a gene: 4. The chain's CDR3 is CASSPPQGRAYEQYF. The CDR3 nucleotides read TGTGCCAGCTCACCACCGCAAGGGAGGGCCTACGAGCAGTACTTC.

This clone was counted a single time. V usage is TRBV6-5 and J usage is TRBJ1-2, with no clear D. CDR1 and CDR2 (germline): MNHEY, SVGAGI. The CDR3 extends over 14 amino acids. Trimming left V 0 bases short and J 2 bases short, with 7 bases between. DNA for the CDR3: TGTGCCAGCAGTTACTCGGAGAGCAACTATGGCTACACCTTC. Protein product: CASSYSESNYGYTF.

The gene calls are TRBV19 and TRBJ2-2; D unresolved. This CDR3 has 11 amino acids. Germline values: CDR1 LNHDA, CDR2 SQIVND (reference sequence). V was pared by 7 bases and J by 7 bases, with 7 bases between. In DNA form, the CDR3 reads TGTGCCAGTACCACGGTCGGGGAGCTGTTTTTT. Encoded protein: CASTTVGELFF.

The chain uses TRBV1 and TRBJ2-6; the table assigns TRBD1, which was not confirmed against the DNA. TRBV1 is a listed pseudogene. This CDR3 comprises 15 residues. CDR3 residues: CASGGGLSGANVLTF. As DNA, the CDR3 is TGCGCCAGCGGAGGGGGCCTCTCTGGGGCCAACGTCCTGACTTTC.

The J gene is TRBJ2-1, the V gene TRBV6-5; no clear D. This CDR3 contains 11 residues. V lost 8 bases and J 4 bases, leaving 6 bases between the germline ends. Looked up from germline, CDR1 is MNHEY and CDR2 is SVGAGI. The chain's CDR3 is CASGIYNEQFF. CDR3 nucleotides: TGTGCCAGCGGGATTTACAATGAGCAGTTCTTC.

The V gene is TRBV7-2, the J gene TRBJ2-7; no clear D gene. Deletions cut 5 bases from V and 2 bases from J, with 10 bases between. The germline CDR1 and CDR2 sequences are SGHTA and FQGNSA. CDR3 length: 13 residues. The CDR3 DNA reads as TGTGCCAGCAGCCCTGACCGTACCTACGAGCAGTACTTC. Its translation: CASSPDRTYEQYF.

The CDR3 DNA reads as TGTGCCAGCAGTCCCCGGGACATGAGCTCCTACGAGCAGTACTTC. Its protein product is CASSPRDMSSYEQYF. This chain joins TRBV6-6 and TRBJ2-7; TRBD1 is a possible D gene (6 bases). The V end was cut by 5 bases, the J end by 0 bases, with 14 bases between. The CDR3 runs 15 residues. In germline, CDR1 is MNHNY, CDR2 SVGAGI (reference sequence).

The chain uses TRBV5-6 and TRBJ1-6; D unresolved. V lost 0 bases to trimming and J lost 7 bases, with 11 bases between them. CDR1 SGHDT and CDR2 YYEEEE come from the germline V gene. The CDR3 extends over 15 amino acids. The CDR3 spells CASSLAWQQNSPLHF. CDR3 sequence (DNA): TGTGCCAGCAGCTTGGCTTGGCAGCAAAATTCACCCCTCCACTTT.

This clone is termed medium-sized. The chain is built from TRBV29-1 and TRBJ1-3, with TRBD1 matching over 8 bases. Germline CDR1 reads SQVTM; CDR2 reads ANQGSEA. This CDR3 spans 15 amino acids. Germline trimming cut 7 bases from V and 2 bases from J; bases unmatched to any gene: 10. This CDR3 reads CSARGVTGAGNTIYF. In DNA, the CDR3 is TGCAGCGCCCGCGGGGTGACAGGGGCTGGAAACACCATATATTTT.

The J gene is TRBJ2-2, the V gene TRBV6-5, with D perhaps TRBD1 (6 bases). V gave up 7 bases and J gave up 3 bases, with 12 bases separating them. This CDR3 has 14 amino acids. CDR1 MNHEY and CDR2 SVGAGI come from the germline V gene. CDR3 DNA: TGTGCCAGCAAAGTACAGGGTTACACCGGGGAGCTGTTTTTT. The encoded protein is CASKVQGYTGELFF.